The 2 T cell receptor beta chains below come from one sample, sequenced in a study of OX40 agonist ivuxolimab in advanced cancers. TCRdb keeps only in-frame clones here, not all; method: immunoSEQ multiplex PCR. Of about 78,000 clones listed, 92% are singletons. Sequencing used CD4+ or CD8+ T cells sorted from blood, obtained in a trial of the OX40 agonist ivuxolimab. These receptors were obtained from an adult with an advanced solid tumor such as melanoma, head and neck, liver or kidney cancer.

V is TRBV2 and J is TRBJ1-5; D possibly corresponds to TRBD1 (6 bases). The germline gives CDR1 SNHLY, CDR2 FYNNEI. Trimming cost V 5 bases and J 7 bases, with 15 bases left between them. This CDR3 has 14 residues. The CDR3: CASSRGGRGQPQHF. Here the CDR3 DNA reads TGTGCCAGCAGTCGGGGGGGCCGGGGCCAGCCCCAGCATTTT.

The rearrangement links TRBV2 to TRBJ1-6; 9 bases are a match to TRBD1. This CDR3 contains 12 residues. Germline V gives CDR1 SNHLY, CDR2 FYNNEI. The CDR3: CVSGTGPSPLHF. The CDR3 DNA reads as TGTGTCTCCGGGACAGGGCCCTCACCCCTCCACTTT.